This T cell receptor (beta chain) was recorded in a study of cytomegalovirus exposure and HLA in healthy donors (dated by TCRdb to about 2017). Context from the whole study: In an earlier analysis of 587 of the donors, 250 to 300 Gb of sequence data and some 120 million unique TCR beta sequences from about 190 million T cells were reported. Typing coverage differed by locus: A, B, C, DRB1 and DQB1 were typed in about 620-640 donors, DQA1 in 522, DPA1 in approximately 610, and DPB1 in around 490. Donor age, sex, ethnicity and CMV serostatus were collected together with the repertoire data. Every discovery cohort repertoire had been produced on one sequencing platform. High-throughput TCR immunosequencing, statistical association of individual TCRs with disease status, and machine learning were combined to predict cytomegalovirus infection status. The study aimed to test whether cataloging public T cell receptors could reveal signatures of past pathogen exposure. Both class I and class II loci were covered by HLA typing, at four-digit resolution. An earlier analysis of around 640 of the donors used high-throughput TCR beta sequencing to judge whether each TCR beta V gene segment behaved as functional or pseudogenic. Of the roughly 400 genotyped donors, approximately 83% fell in the genetic ancestry cluster associated with self-reported Caucasian donors. The study profiled the T cell repertoires of 550 to 700 subjects by immunosequencing and related them to cytomegalovirus serostatus. Rather than drawing on any new phenotypic data, the later analysis identified candidate immune exposures from TCR beta sequences and the way those sequences occurred across donors. Among about 410 genotyped donors of the cohort, an average of around 250,000 unique TCR beta nucleotide sequences was sequenced per donor, of which 15% to 20% were non-productive. Roughly 5 DR-DQ haplotypes were treated as single units for association and clustering because of strong linkage in the cohort. Along with the roughly 700-subject first cohort, a separate validation cohort of over a hundred different subjects was used. An early release covering some 640 HLA-typed donors comprised 250 to 350 gigabases of sequencing data and about 90 million unique TCR sequences. A later genetic analysis used genome-wide SNP genotypes for about 60% of the roughly 670 donors, treating that subset as a discovery cohort. A later analysis re-analyzed previously published TCR beta repertoires from hundreds of donors and added high-resolution HLA genotyping to study TCR occurrence patterns. The paper's findings and limits, for the study overall: A later genetic analysis associated a missense DCLRE1C variant with V-gene and J-gene trimming of TCR beta chains, and an independent cohort replicated the association. The classifier was reported to diagnose cytomegalovirus status with high specificity and sensitivity in both the original cohort and the validation cohort. Linkage disequilibrium might explain the correlated functional status among segregating V segments, but an unknown experimental factor could not be excluded. A later analysis found that HLA-associated TCR beta chains were more clonally expanded and had lower generation probabilities than equally common non-associated chains. Roughly uniform sequencing depth across donors was assumed in presence/absence analyses, although this assumption may not hold. It was suggested by the authors that the approach could potentially be generalized to other disease states and immunological phenotypes. Most TCR sequences were seen in very few donors, while some public TCRs were found in many individuals. HLA typing was unavailable for some donors at each locus, so association tests used only the typed subset. Assigning TCR associations to individual alleles was difficult when HLA alleles, especially DR and DQ, strongly co-occurred. In an earlier analysis of some 500 of the donors, most TCR beta V segments were observed in productive rearrangements about 87% or about 30% of the time, broadly matching IMGT annotations. A group of highly shared sequence variants was considered likely to be a technical artifact of the sequencing pipeline. In the study, about 150 TCR beta chains were listed as associated with cytomegalovirus. A later genetic analysis reported fewer N-insertions in productive TCRs among donors in an Asian-associated ancestry cluster than the roughly 700-donor mean. A further reported finding was that TCR beta sequences accurately predicted the HLA-A and HLA-B alleles for most subjects in the first cohort. A later analysis reported that several top co-occurrence clusters appeared linked to parvovirus B19, influenza, CMV and Epstein-Barr virus. The cohort was sequenced for TCR beta chains only, and without alpha or paired-chain data the features that could be detected were limited. CMV serostatus was the only immune exposure information available for the cohort. A few of the identified cytomegalovirus-associated TCR beta chains were confirmed in vitro to be specific for cytomegalovirus antigens. According to a later analysis, most CMV-associated TCR beta chains appeared to be HLA-restricted, and the HLA associations seemed to be driven largely by CMV exposure. In a later analysis, about 17,000 TCR beta sequences were associated with specific HLA alleles at a false discovery rate of 0.05. According to a later analysis, TCR association rates differed among HLA loci, with DRB1 alleles showing the most associated TCRs and HLA-C alleles showing the fewest. The earlier analysis of approximately 560 of the donors excluded some 15 rarely observed V segments, including chromosome 9 orphons, because counts were too low. Some IMGT-functional V segments, including TRBV6-2 and TRBV6-3, could not be told apart with the 87-base-pair reads, so those segments were excluded.

In total, about 650 healthy bone marrow donors made up the cohort. All cohort members were sampled while nominally healthy, although unrecorded immune exposures were likely present. The donor tested CMV seronegative and was one of the 352 seronegative cohort members. Every donor gave a peripheral blood sample, and the peripheral blood mononuclear cells from that sample were used for TCR beta sequencing. Genomic DNA extraction from the blood cell samples was performed with the Qiagen DNeasy Blood Extraction Kit. As for this clone: Its antigen specificity is not known. It has no much larger one-base neighbor in the sample; base qualities were not kept.

The CDR3 runs 15 residues from the cysteine to the phenylalanine. Only the CDR3 part of the read is kept: 45 bases, read in frame from the first base. Library preparation used the immunoSEQ multiplex PCR assay. For the multiplex PCR, a mixture combining 60 forward primers for TCR Vbeta segments and 13 reverse primers for TCR Jbeta segments was used. The CDR3 region of rearranged TCR beta genes was amplified from genomic DNA with a multiplex PCR assay. On the Illumina HiSeq System, the amplified TCR beta libraries were sequenced as 87-base-pair reads. The authors processed their data as follows. In a later analysis, 80 million or so unique TCR beta chains were counted across the approximately 640 repertoires, and roughly 10 million of these chains were shared by at least two donors. Raw reads were error-corrected and collapsed into unique sequences with a nearest-neighbor algorithm that merged closely related sequences to remove PCR and sequencing errors. V, D and J gene segments were assigned by aligning CDR3 sequences to IMGT reference sequences. For a sequence to be retained, a match of at least six nucleotides to both a V gene segment and a J gene segment was required. A rearrangement was called productive if the CDR3 had no stop codons and remained in frame with V and J, and every other rearrangement was called non-productive. Following IMGT convention, CDR3 was defined as the stretch from the second conserved V-encoded cysteine to the conserved J-encoded phenylalanine. The earlier analysis of some 600 of the donors excluded sequences that lacked an unambiguous match to a single V gene segment. In an earlier analysis of around 590 of the donors, a V segment was called functional when productive rearrangements were above 56.7%, and segregating when the standard deviation between donors exceeded 5%. A statistical classification framework was built for diagnosing cytomegalovirus status from the catalog of TCR beta chain sequences. A later analysis assigned V and J genes by comparing TCR nucleotide sequences with IMGT/GENE-DB human TR gene sequences. The TCRdist pipeline was used in a later analysis to assign CDR3 sequences and most-parsimonious VDJ recombination scenarios. In a later analysis, every TCR beta chain was defined by the combination of its CDR3 amino acid sequence and its V-gene family, and reads without a unique V-gene family were dropped. In a later analysis, approximately 640 highly shared, low-generation-probability nucleotide sequences were removed to address suspected cross-contamination and a sequencing artifact. In a later analysis, a clonal expansion index for each public chain was calculated from normalized within-repertoire ranks of inferred template counts. In a later analysis, generation probabilities were computed using a VDJ recombination model fitted to out-of-frame rearrangements, and the results were checked against IGoR. In a later analysis, TCR-TCR, TCR-HLA and TCR-CMV co-occurrence was scored with hypergeometric tests, and a repertoire-size bias correction was applied to TCR pairs. A later analysis estimated false discovery rates by permuting HLA or CMV assignments 20 times. In a later analysis, co-occurring TCRs were grouped using DBSCAN, with TCRdist sequence similarity added in when clustering inside HLA-allele-positive subsets. Co-occurrence clustering excluded repertoires with fewer than 30,000 or more than 120,000 public chains, plus five with anomalous nucleotide sharing. In its TCRdb copy, this immuneACCESS table keeps in-frame sequences only and misses some clones. Where compared with another copy, unresolved V genes explain less than half of these, and the others have no known cause. For V, J and clone size, that table is used; D and trimming come from the DNA. In all, the sample holds under 250,000 clones, and just over 75% of those were seen once. 0.63% of the sample rests with the top ten.

The chain is encoded by TRBV21-1 joined to TRBJ1-4; TRBD1, the table's D call, was not compared with the DNA. TRBV21-1 is a listed pseudogene. Sequencing input: PBMCs. The clonotype comes from a man younger than 35 in good health and CMV-seronegative. The nucleotides are TGTGCCAGCAGTCCGGAGTGTACAGGGAATGAAAAACTGTTTTTT. It specifies CASSPECTGNEKLFF.